These T cell receptor beta chains were read from a single sample in a study of CD8+CD57+ T cells in acquired aplastic anemia. One entry per CDR3 protein, called by TCRdb with MiXCR from the reads. The data hold about 210,000 distinct CDR3 sequences, with over 60% observed a single time. Sequences were obtained from sorted CD4+, CD8+, or CD8+CD57+ T cells (not recorded which) from PBMCs. These receptors were obtained from a human donor in good health. Both conserved end residues are part of each CDR3. The D gene is left open where the match is weak. Some rows have no size entry. The others give once, few or many, or a class for an expanded clone.

v_gene,j_gene,abundance,d_gene,CDR3aa,CDR3nt
TRBV10-3,TRBJ2-6,many,NA,CAIGQISSGANVLTF,TGTGCCATAGGACAGATTAGCTCTGGGGCCAACGTCCTGACTTTC
TRBV25-1,TRBJ2-2,NA,NA,CASSPPTEVFSPTTNTGELFF,TGTGCCAGCAGCCCCCCAACAGAGGTGTTTAGCCCGACTACGAACACCGGGGAGCTGTTTTTT
TRBV24-1,TRBJ2-3,NA,NA,CATSDQRGGSTDTQYF,TGTGCCACCAGTGATCAAAGGGGGGGTAGCACAGATACGCAGTATTTT
TRBV25-1,TRBJ1-6,medium-sized,TRBD1,CASSVGTGLGSPLHF,TGTGCCAGCAGTGTTGGGACAGGATTAGGTTCACCCCTCCACTTT
TRBV9,TRBJ1-1,many,NA,CASSVGWQDTEAFF,TGTGCCAGCAGCGTAGGTTGGCAGGACACTGAAGCTTTCTTT
TRBV7-9,TRBJ2-7,NA,NA,CASSLIGTGAYEQYF,TGTGCCAGCAGCTTAATCGGGACGGGGGCCTACGAGCAGTACTTC
TRBV25-1,TRBJ1-6,NA,TRBD1,CASSEFGTGVDSPLHF,TGTGCCAGCAGTGAATTTGGGACAGGGGTGGATTCACCCCTCCACTTT
TRBV20-1,TRBJ2-7,NA,TRBD1,CNARDPGQDCYEQYF,TGCAATGCTAGAGACCCCGGACAGGATTGCTACGAGCAGTACTTC
TRBV20-1,TRBJ2-1,few,TRBD1,CSVGGQGHGDEQFF,TGCAGTGTAGGCGGACAGGGGCATGGCGATGAGCAGTTCTTC
TRBV4-3,TRBJ1-6,NA,NA,CASSPVKQEDNSPLHF,TGCGCCAGCAGCCCCGTAAAGCAGGAGGATAATTCACCCCTCCACTTT
TRBV7-3,TRBJ1-1,NA,NA,CASSLPGAPPWSEAFF,TGTGCCAGCAGCTTACCCGGTGCTCCTCCGTGGTCCGAAGCTTTCTTT
TRBV27,TRBJ1-2,NA,NA,CASSGSGYKDGYTF,TGTGCCAGCAGCGGGAGTGGGTATAAGGATGGCTACACCTTC
TRBV28,TRBJ2-7,many,TRBD2,CASSNSGTTYEQYF,TGTGCCAGCAGTAACAGCGGGACCACCTACGAGCAGTACTTC
TRBV19,TRBJ1-1,NA,TRBD1,CASSIGGTAEAFF,TGTGCCAGTAGTATAGGGGGGACAGCTGAAGCTTTCTTT
TRBV24-1,TRBJ2-2,many,NA,CATSGPGTGELFF,TGTGCCACCAGTGGTCCTGGGACCGGGGAGCTGTTTTTT
TRBV4-3,TRBJ2-1,few,NA,CASSQDYRAWSNEQFF,TGCGCCAGCAGCCAAGATTACAGGGCTTGGTCTAATGAGCAGTTCTTC
TRBV6-5,TRBJ1-2,many,NA,CASSQGFLNYGYTF,TGTGCCAGCAGCCAAGGGTTCCTCAACTATGGCTACACCTTC
TRBV6-2/TRBV6-3,TRBJ2-3,few,TRBD2,CASSYSLEAGEEVTQYF,TGTGCCAGCAGTTACTCGTTGGAAGCGGGGGAAGAAGTTACGCAGTATTTT
TRBV5-6,TRBJ2-7,many,NA,CASSLNHYEQYF,TGTGCCAGCAGCTTGAATCACTACGAGCAGTACTTC
TRBV25-1,TRBJ1-5,NA,NA,CASSSHTNQPQHF,TGTGCCAGCAGCTCCCACACCAATCAGCCCCAGCATTTT
TRBV20-1,TRBJ2-1,NA,NA,CSAPGVKGEQFF,TGCAGTGCTCCTGGAGTAAAGGGTGAGCAGTTCTTC
TRBV20-1,TRBJ2-2,NA,TRBD2,CSAQRRLAGTTGELFF,TGCAGTGCCCAGCGCCGACTAGCGGGTACCACCGGGGAGCTGTTTTTT
TRBV5-8,TRBJ1-4,many,TRBD1,CASSLDRDNEKLFF,TGTGCCAGCAGCTTAGACAGGGATAATGAAAAACTGTTTTTT
TRBV7-9,TRBJ1-1,many,NA,CASSTILRAMNTEAFF,TGTGCCAGCAGTACGATTTTGAGGGCCATGAACACTGAAGCTTTCTTT
TRBV7-8,TRBJ2-3,NA,NA,CASSLVVGVTDTQYF,TGTGCCAGCAGCTTAGTAGTGGGGGTCACAGATACGCAGTATTTT
TRBV19,TRBJ2-7,NA,TRBD1,CASRGQGSYEQYF,TGTGCCAGTAGGGGACAGGGATCCTACGAGCAGTACTTC
TRBV29-1,TRBJ2-7,NA,NA,CSVLHRDGDYEQYF,TGCAGCGTACTCCACCGGGACGGGGACTACGAGCAGTACTTC
TRBV2,TRBJ1-2,few,NA,CASSESGTNYGYTF,TGTGCCAGCAGTGAAAGCGGGACTAACTATGGCTACACCTTC
TRBV5-1,TRBJ1-1,many,TRBD1,CASLPPGTGGKSTEAFF,TGCGCCAGCCTCCCTCCCGGGACAGGGGGCAAATCCACTGAAGCTTTCTTT
TRBV20-1,TRBJ1-2,NA,NA,CSASWLAGTENYGYTF,TGCAGTGCTAGTTGGCTAGCGGGGACGGAAAACTATGGCTACACCTTC
TRBV2,TRBJ1-1,many,NA,CASRTGGWSEAFF,TGTGCCAGCAGGACAGGCGGCTGGTCTGAAGCTTTCTTT
TRBV6-5,TRBJ2-1,NA,TRBD2,CASSWGLALYNEQFF,TGTGCCAGCAGTTGGGGACTAGCGCTGTACAATGAGCAGTTCTTC
TRBV25-1,TRBJ1-2,NA,NA,CASSEPGGRDYGYTF,TGTGCCAGCAGTGAGCCTGGGGGGCGAGACTATGGCTACACCTTC
TRBV5-8,TRBJ1-1,many,NA,CASSLVVGLNTEAFF,TGTGCCAGCAGCTTGGTTGTAGGGCTGAACACTGAAGCTTTCTTT
TRBV19,TRBJ2-1,NA,NA,CASRTDYNEQFF,TGTGCCAGTAGGACGGACTACAATGAGCAGTTCTTC
TRBV10-2,TRBJ2-7,NA,NA,CASSEARTYEQYF,TGCGCCAGCAGTGAGGCCAGGACCTACGAGCAGTACTTC
TRBV7-2,TRBJ2-5,NA,NA,CASTRLPQKQETQYF,TGTGCCAGCACCCGACTACCTCAAAAACAAGAGACCCAGTACTTC
TRBV5-1,TRBJ2-7,NA,NA,CASSSQTASYEQYF,TGCGCCAGCAGCTCGCAGACAGCCTCCTACGAGCAGTACTTC
TRBV11-2,TRBJ2-3,many,NA,CASRSGTYASTDTQYF,TGTGCCAGCAGATCGGGGACATATGCTAGCACAGATACGCAGTATTTT
TRBV20-1,TRBJ2-6,NA,NA,CSARPTSSGANVLTF,TGCAGTGCTAGACCAACTAGCTCTGGGGCCAACGTCCTGACTTTC